The clone carrying this T cell receptor beta chain was seen only a few times. Its antigen is not known. This record comes from a study of cytomegalovirus exposure and HLA in healthy donors. Findings of the study overall: Prior analysis indicated that the majority of TCR beta V segments exhibited productivity approximately 87% or approximately 30% of the time. Sequencing likely generated an artifact that appeared as a cluster of highly shared sequence variants.

The PCR ran on 60 Vbeta and 13 Jbeta primers. The assay was immunoSEQ multiplex PCR, and TCRdb's table has in-frame clones only and misses some. The sample lists about 110,000 clones, 69% seen once, with roughly 5.9% in the top ten. This TCR came from an older woman in good health and CMV-seropositive. The sample taken for sequencing was PBMCs.

In nucleotides, the CDR3 is TGTGCCAGCACCAGGGATATCACAGATACGCAGTATTTT. The encoded protein is CASTRDITDTQYF. The chain uses TRBV2 and TRBJ2-3; D perhaps matches TRBD1 (5 bases). The CDR3 consists of 13 residues. V gave up 7 bases and J gave up 2 bases, with 10 bases separating them. CDR1 is SNHLY, CDR2 FYNNEI, per germline.